This T cell receptor (beta chain) was sequenced for a study of neurological immune-mediated disorders. General observations from the study: The absence of any CDR3 amino acid sequence shared by expanded clones across subjects suggests that repertoires were private in all groups.

PBMCs stored at -80 C, 2 million in total, were the source of the unsorted libraries. Germline V gene lookup returns CDR1 SGHRS and CDR2 YFSETQ. Trimming removed 5 bases at V and 7 bases at J, with 13 bases between. The length of the CDR3 is 14 residues. This clonotype showed up many times. Its antigen is as yet unknown. The method for making cDNA was 5'RACE, and it used 10-nucleotide random UMIs. TCRdb reprocessed the 5' RACE reads via MiXCR and lists one record per CDR3 protein. This sample has 25,000 to 30,000 distinct CDR3 sequences, with 5% to 7.5% found just once. The clonotype originates from a woman between 50 and 59 years old in good health. The sample comprised PBMCs. The V call is TRBV5-1, the J call TRBJ1-6, with D unclear. CDR3 sequence (DNA): TGCGCCAGCAGGCCTCCGGGATTAAATTCACCCCTCCACTTT. It is translated as CASRPPGLNSPLHF.